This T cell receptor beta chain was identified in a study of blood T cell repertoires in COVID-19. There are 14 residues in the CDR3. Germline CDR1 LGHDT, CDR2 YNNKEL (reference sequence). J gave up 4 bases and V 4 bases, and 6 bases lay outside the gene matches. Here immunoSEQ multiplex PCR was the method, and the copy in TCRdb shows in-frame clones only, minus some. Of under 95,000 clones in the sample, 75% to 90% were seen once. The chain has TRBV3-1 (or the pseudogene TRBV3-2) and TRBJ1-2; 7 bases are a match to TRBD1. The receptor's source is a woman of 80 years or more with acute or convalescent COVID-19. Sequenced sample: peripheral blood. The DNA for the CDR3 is TGTGCCAGCAGCCGGGGGACAGAACTCTATGGCTACACCTTC. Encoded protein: CASSRGTELYGYTF.